Below, 4 T cell receptor beta chains from the same sample are listed, as sequenced in a study of blood T cell repertoires in COVID-19. Sequenced by immunoSEQ multiplex PCR; TCRdb stores in-frame clones only, minus some. The data show under 500,000 clones, around 87% seen once. The sample comprised PBMCs or T cells enriched from blood (not recorded which). Receptors were obtained from a man aged 30 to 39 who had recovered from COVID-19.

For this clone: The same CDR3 is also encoded by other DNA sequences in this sample. The chain has TRBV3-1 (or the pseudogene TRBV3-2) and TRBJ2-7; 9 bases agree with TRBD2. V trimming: 4 bases; J trimming: 2 bases; junction bases outside the gene matches: 3. The CDR3 has 14 residues. CDR1 and CDR2 from the germline V gene are LGHDT and YNNKEL (reference sequence). In DNA, the CDR3 is TGTGCCAGCAGCCCTTTAGCGGGAGCCTACGAGCAGTACTTC. It encodes CASSPLAGAYEQYF.

The chain links TRBV7-9 to TRBJ1-1, with D uncertain. This CDR3 has 13 residues. Germline V CDR1 and CDR2: SEHNR, FQNEAQ (reference sequence). V was trimmed by 0 bases and J by 8 bases, leaving 10 bases between them. CDR3 region: CASSLASGSEAFF. In DNA, the CDR3 is TGTGCCAGCAGCTTAGCGTCGGGTTCGGAAGCTTTCTTT.

The rearrangement links TRBV20-1 to TRBJ1-1; D not resolved. This CDR3 is built from 10 residues. Germline-derived CDR1 and CDR2 are DFQATT and SNEGSKA (reference sequence). The V end was cut by 3 bases, the J end by 7 bases, with 6 bases between. As DNA, the CDR3 is TGCAGTGCTAGTTACAGTGAAGCTTTCTTT. Translated, it gives CSASYSEAFF.

The V call is TRBV30, the J call TRBJ1-6; D gene unclear. In germline, CDR1 is GTSNPN, CDR2 SVGIG (reference sequence). The CDR3 contains 13 residues. V was pared by 5 bases and J by 11 bases, with 16 bases between. CDR3 DNA sequence: TGTGCCTGGTCAGACACCGACGGGACACCCCTCCACTTT. Translation: CAWSDTDGTPLHF.